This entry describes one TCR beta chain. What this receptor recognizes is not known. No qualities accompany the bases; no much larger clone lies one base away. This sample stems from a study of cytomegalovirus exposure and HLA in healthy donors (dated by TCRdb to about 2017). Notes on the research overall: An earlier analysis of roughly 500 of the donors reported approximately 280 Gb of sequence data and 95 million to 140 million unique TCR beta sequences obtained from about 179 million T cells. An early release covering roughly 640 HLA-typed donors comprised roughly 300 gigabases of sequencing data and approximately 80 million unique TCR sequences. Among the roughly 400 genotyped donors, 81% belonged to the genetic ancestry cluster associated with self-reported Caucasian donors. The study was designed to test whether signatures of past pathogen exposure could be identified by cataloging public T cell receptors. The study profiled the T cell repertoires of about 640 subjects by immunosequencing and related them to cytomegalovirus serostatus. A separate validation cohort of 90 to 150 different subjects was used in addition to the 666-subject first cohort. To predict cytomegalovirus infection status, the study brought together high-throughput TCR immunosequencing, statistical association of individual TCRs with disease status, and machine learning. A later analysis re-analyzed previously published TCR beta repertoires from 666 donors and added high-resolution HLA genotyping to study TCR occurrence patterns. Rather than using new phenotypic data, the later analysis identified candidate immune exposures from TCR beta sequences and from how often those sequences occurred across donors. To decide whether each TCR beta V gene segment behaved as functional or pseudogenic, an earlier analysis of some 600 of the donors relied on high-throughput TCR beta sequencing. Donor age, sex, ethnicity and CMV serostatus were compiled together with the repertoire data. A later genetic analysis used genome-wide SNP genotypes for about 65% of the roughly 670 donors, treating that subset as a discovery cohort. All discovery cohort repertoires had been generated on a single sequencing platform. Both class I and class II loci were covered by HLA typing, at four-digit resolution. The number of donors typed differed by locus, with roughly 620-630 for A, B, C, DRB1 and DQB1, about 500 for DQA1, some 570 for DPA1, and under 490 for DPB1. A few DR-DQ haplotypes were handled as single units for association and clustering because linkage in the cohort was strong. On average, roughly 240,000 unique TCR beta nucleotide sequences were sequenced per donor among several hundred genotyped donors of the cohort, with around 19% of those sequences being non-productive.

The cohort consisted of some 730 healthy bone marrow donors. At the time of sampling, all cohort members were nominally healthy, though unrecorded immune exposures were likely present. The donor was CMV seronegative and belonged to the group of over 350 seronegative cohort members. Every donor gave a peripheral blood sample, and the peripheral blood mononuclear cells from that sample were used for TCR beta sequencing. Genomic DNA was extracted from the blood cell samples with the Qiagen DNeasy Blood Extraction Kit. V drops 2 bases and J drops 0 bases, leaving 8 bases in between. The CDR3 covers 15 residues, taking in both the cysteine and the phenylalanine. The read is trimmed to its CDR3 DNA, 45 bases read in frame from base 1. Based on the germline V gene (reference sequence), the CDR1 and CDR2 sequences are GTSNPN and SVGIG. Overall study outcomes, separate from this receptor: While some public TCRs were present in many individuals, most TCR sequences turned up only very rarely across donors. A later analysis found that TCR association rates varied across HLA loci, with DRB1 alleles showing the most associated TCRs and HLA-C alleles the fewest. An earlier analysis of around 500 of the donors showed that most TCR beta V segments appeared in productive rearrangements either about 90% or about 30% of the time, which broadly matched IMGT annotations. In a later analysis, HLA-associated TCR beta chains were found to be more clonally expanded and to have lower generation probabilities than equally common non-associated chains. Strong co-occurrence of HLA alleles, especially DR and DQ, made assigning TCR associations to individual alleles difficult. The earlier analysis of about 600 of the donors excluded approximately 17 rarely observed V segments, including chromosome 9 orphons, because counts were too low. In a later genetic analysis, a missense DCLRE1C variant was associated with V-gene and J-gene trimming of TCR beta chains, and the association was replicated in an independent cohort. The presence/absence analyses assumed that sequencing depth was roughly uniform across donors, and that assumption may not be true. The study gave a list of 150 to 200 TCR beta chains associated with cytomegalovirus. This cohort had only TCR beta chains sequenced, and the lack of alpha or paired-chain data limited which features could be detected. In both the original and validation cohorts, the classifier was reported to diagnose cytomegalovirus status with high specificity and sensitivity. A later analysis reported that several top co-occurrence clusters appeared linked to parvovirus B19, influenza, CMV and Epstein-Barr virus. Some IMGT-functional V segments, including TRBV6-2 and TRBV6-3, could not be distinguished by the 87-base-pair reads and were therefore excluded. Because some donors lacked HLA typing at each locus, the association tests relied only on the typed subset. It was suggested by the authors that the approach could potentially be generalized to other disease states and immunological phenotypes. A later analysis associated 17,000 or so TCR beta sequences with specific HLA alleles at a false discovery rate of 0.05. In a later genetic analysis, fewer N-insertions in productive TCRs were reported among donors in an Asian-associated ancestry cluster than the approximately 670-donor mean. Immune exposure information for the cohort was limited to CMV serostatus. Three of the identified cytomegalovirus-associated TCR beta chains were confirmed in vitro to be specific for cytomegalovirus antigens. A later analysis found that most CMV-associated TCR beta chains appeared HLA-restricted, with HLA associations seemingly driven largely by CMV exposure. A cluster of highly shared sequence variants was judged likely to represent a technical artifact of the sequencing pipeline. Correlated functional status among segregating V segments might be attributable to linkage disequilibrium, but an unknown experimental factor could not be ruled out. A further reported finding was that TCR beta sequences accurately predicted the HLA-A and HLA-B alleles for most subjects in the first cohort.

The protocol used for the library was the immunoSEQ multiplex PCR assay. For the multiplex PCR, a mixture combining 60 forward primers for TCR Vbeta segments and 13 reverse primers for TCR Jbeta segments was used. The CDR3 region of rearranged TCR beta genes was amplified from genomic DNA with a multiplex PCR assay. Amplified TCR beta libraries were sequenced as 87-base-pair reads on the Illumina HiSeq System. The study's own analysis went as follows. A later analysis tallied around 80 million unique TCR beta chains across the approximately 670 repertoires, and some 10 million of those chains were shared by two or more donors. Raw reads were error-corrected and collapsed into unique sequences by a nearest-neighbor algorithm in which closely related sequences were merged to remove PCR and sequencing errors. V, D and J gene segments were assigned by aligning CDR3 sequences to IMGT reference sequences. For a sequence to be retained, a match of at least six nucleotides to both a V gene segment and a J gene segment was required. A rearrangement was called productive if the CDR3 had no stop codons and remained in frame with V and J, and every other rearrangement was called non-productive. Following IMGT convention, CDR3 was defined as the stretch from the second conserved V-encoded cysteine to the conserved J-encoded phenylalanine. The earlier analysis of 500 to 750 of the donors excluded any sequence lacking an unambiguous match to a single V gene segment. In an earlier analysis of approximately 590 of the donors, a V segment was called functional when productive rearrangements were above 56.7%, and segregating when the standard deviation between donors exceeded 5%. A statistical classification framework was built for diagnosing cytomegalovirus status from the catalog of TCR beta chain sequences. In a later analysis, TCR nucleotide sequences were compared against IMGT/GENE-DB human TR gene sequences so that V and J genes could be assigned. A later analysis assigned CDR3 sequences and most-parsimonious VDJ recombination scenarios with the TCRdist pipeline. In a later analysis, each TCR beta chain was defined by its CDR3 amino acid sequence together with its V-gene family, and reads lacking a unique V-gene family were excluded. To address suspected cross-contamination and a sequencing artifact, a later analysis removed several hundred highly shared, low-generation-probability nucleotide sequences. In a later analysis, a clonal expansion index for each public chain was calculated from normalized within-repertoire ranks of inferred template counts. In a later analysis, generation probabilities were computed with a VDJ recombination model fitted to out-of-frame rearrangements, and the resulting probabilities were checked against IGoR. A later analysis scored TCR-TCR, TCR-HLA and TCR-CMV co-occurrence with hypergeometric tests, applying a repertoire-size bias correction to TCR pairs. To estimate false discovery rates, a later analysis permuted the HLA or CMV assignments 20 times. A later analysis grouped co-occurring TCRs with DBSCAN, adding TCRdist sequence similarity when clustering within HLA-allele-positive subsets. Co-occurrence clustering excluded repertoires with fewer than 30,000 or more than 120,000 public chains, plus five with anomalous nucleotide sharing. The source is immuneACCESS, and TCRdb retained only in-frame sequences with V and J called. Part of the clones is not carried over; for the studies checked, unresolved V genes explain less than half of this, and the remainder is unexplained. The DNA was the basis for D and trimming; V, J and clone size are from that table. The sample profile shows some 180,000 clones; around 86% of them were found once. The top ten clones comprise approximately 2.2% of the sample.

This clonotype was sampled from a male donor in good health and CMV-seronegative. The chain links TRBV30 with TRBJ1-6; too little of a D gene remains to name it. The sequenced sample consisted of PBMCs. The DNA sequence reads TGTGCCTGGAGTACCACTAGCTCCTATAATTCACCCCTCCACTTT. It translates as CAWSTTSSYNSPLHF.